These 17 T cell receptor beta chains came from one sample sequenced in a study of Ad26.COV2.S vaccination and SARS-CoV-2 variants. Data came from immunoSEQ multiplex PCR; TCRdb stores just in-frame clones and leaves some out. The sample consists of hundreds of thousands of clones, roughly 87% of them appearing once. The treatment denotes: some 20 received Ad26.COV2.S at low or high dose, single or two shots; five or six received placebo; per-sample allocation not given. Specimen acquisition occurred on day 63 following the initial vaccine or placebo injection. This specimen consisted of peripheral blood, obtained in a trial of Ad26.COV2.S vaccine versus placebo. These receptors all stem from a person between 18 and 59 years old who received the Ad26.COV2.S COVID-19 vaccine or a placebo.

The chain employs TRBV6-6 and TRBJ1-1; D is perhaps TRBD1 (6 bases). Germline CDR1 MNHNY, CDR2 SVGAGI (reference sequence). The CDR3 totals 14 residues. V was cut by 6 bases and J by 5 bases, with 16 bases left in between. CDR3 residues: CASSPTGARTEAFF. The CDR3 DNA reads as TGTGCCAGCAGCCCAACGGGGGCAAGGACTGAAGCTTTCTTT.

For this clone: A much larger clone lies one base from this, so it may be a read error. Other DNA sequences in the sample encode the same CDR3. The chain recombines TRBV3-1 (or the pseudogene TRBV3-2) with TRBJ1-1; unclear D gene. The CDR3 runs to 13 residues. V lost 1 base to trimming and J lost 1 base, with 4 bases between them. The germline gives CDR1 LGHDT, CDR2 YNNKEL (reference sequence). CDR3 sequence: CASSQAGNTEAFF. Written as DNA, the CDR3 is TGTGCCAGCAGCCAAGCCGGGAACACTGAAGCTTTCTTT.

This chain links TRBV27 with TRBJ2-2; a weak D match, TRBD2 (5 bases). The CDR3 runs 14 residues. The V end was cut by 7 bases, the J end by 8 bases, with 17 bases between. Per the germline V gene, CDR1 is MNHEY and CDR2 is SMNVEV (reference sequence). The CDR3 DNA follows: TGTGCCAGCACCCAAAATGGTAGAGGGGGGGAGCTGTTTTTT. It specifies CASTQNGRGGELFF.

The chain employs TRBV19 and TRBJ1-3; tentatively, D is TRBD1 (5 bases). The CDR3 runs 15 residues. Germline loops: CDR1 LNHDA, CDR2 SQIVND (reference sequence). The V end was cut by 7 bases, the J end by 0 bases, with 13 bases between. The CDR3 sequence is CASNMDTSSGNTIYF. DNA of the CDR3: TGTGCCAGTAATATGGACACGAGCTCTGGAAACACCATATATTTT.

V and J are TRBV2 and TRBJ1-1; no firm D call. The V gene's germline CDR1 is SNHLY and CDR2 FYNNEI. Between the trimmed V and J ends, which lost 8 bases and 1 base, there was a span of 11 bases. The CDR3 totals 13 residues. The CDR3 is CASVGDKNTEAFF. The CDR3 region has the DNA TGTGCCAGCGTAGGAGACAAGAACACTGAAGCTTTCTTT.

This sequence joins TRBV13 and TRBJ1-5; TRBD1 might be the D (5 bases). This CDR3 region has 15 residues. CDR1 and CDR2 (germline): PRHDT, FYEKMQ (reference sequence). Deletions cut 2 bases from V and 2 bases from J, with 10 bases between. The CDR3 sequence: CASSLRGAGNQPQHF. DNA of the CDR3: TGTGCCAGCAGCTTACGAGGGGCAGGCAATCAGCCCCAGCATTTT.

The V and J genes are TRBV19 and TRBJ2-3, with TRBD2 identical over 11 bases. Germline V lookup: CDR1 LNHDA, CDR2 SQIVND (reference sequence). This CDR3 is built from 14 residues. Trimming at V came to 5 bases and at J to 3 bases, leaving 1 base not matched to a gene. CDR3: CASSPSGGTDTQYF. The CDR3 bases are TGTGCCAGTAGTCCTAGCGGGGGGACAGATACGCAGTATTTT.

CDR3 DNA: TGTGCCAGCCTTTCCGCCCCGAGGGATTCACCCCTCCACTTT. Amino acid sequence: CASLSAPRDSPLHF. The chain uses TRBV18 and TRBJ1-6; D gene ambiguous. Germline CDR1 and CDR2: KGHSH and LQKENI. V dropped 8 bases and J dropped 8 bases, with 16 bases sitting between them. This CDR3 is 14 amino acids long.

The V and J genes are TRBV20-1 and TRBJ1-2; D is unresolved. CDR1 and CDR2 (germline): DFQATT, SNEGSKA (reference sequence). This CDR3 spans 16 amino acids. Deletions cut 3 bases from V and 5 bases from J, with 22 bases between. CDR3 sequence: CSASVRRTATPYGYTF. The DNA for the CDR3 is TGCAGTGCTAGTGTCAGGCGGACCGCCACTCCGTATGGCTACACCTTC.

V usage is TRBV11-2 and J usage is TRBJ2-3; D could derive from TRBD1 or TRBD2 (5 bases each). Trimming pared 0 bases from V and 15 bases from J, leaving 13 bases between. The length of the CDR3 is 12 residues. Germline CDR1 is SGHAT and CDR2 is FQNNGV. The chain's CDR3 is CASSLDGRGGYF. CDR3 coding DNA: TGTGCCAGCAGCTTAGATGGGCGTGGGGGATATTTT.

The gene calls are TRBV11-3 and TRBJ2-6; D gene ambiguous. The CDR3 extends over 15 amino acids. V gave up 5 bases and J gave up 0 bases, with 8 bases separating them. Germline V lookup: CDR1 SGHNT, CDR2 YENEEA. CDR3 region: CASSDIRSGANVLTF. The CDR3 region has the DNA TGTGCCAGCAGCGATATACGCTCTGGGGCCAACGTCCTGACTTTC. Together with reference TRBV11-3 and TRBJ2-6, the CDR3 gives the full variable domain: EAGVVQSPRYKIIEKKQPVAFWCNPISGHNTLYWYLQNLGQGPELLIRYENEEAVDDSQLPKDRFSAERLKGVDSTLKIQPAELGDSAVYLCASSDIRSGANVLTFGAGSRLTVL.

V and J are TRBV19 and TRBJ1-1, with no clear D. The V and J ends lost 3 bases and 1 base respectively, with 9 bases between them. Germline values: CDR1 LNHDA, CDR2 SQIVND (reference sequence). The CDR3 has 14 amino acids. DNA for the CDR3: TGTGCCAGTAGTATTGCGGCGGGGAACACTGAAGCTTTCTTT. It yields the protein CASSIAAGNTEAFF.

The CDR3 reads CASFGFQAFF. CDR3 bases: TGTGCCAGCTTTGGTTTTCAAGCTTTCTTT. V usage is TRBV2 and J usage is TRBJ1-1; D gene ambiguous. Germline-derived CDR1 and CDR2 are SNHLY and FYNNEI. Trimming removed 8 bases at V and 9 bases at J, with 10 bases between. The CDR3 has 10 residues.

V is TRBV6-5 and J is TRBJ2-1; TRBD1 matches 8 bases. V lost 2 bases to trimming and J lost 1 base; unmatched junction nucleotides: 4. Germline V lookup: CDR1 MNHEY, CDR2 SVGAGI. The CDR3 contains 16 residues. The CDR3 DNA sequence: TGTGCCAGCAGTTACCTACAGGGGGTGTCCTACAATGAGCAGTTCTTC. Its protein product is CASSYLQGVSYNEQFF.

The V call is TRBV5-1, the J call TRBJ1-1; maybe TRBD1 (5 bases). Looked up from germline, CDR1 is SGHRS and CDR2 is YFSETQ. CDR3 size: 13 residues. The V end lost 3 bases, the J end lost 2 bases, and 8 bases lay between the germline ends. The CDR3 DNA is TGCGCCAGCAGCTCAACAGGTAACACTGAAGCTTTCTTT. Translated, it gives CASSSTGNTEAFF.

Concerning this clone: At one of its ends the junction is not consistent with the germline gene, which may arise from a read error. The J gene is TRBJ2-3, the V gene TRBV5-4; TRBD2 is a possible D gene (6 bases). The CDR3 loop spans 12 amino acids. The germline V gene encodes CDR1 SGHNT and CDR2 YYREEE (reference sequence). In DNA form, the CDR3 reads TGCAGGGACTGTCAAAACCCAGATACGCAGTATTTT. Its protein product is CRDCQNPDTQYF.

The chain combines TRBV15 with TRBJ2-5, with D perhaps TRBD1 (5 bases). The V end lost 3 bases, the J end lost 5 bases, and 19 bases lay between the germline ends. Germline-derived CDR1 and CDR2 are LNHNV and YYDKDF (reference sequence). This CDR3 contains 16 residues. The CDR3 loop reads CATSSPGQGIGETQYF. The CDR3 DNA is TGTGCCACCAGCAGCCCTGGCCAGGGAATAGGGGAGACCCAGTACTTC.